Each of the 25 T cell receptor beta chains below was sequenced from the same sample in a study of long-term antiretroviral therapy in people with HIV. Survey-level resolution applied to immunoSEQ assay v3.0. Data came from immunoSEQ multiplex PCR; TCRdb stores just in-frame clones and leaves some out. The sample gives 25,000 to 30,000 clones, approximately 90% of which show up once; 3.6% is in the top ten. This material consisted of unsorted PBMCs, taken 1.8 years after starting antiretroviral therapy. The receptors come from a young woman with HIV.

CDR3 protein: CSVITGETQYF. The DNA of the CDR3 is TGCAGCGTTATCACGGGGGAGACCCAGTACTTC. This chain uses TRBV29-1 with TRBJ2-5; TRBD2 is a possible D gene (5 bases). Trimming pared 5 bases from V and 5 bases from J, leaving 9 bases between. The CDR3 runs 11 residues. Looked up from germline, CDR1 is SQVTM and CDR2 is ANQGSEA.

The rearrangement links TRBV5-5 to TRBJ1-2; D is undetermined. Per germline, CDR1 SGHKS and CDR2 YYEKEE (reference sequence). Trimming removed 4 bases from V and 8 bases from J, with 9 bases in between. The CDR3 totals 11 residues. The CDR3 DNA reads TGTGCCAGCAGCCCCGGACGGGGCTACACCTTC. This gives the protein CASSPGRGYTF.

The V gene is TRBV28, the J gene TRBJ1-2, with D unresolved. The CDR3 spans 13 residues. The germline V gene has CDR1 MDHEN and CDR2 SYDVKM. Trimming cost V 2 bases and J 6 bases, with 10 bases left between them. CDR3 sequence reads: CASSLGGQDGYTF. CDR3 nucleotides: TGTGCCAGCAGTTTAGGAGGCCAGGATGGCTACACCTTC.

As concerns this clone: The limits of the CDR3 on the DNA are not certain, so only TCRdb's listed CDR3 is given. The chain couples TRBV18 to TRBJ2-5; no check of the table's D call, TRBD1, against the DNA was made. CDR1 is KGHSH and CDR2 is LQKENI in the germline V gene. The CDR3 is 20 residues long, ends included. The CDR3 reads CASSNRGFRARGFQEETQYF.

This chain uses TRBV21-1 with TRBJ1-2; no DNA check was done on the table's D call, TRBD1. TRBV21-1 is a documented pseudogene. This CDR3 comprises 15 residues. The CDR3 here is CASSKAGGAGYGYTF. The CDR3 DNA reads TGTGCCAGCAGCAAAGCTGGGGGCGCGGGCTATGGCTACACCTTC.

The V and J genes are TRBV5-1 and TRBJ2-5, with a tentative D call TRBD2 (6 bases). Gene TRBJ2-7 matches the end of the DNA better, so the J call may be wrong. The CDR3 sequence is 15 residues long. CDR1 and CDR2 (germline): SGHRS, YFSETQ. The chain's CDR3 is CASSLDLAITYEQYF. The CDR3 DNA follows: TGCGCCAGCAGCTTGGATCTAGCGATCACCTACGAGCAGTACTTC.

The rearrangement uses TRBV5-1 and TRBJ2-1; D may be TRBD1 or TRBD2 (5 bases each). The CDR3 has 14 residues. With 0 bases removed from V and 7 bases from J, the gap between germline ends came to 11 bases. Per the germline V gene, CDR1 is SGHRS and CDR2 is YFSETQ. The CDR3 DNA sequence: TGCGCCAGCAGCTTGGCGTCAGGGAGAAATGAGCAGTTCTTC. Encoded protein: CASSLASGRNEQFF.

The CDR3 DNA is TGTGCCAGCAGCTTAACTAGCGGGGCCGGGACCCAGTACTTC. This sequence encodes CASSLTSGAGTQYF. This chain links TRBV7-2 with TRBJ2-5, with 10 positions matching TRBD2. This CDR3 has 14 residues. The V gene's germline CDR1 is SGHTA and CDR2 FQGNSA. The junction had 4 bases not matched to a gene; V was cut back by 2 bases and J by 7 bases.

In nucleotides, the CDR3 is TGTGCCAGCAGCTTACAAAGCGGGAGTGTCTCAGATACGCAGTATTTT. Residues: CASSLQSGSVSDTQYF. V and J are TRBV7-3 and TRBJ2-3, with TRBD2 matching over 8 bases. Germline CDR1 reads SGHTA; CDR2 reads FQGTGA. The CDR3 is 16 amino acids. The V segment lost 2 bases and the J segment 4 bases; nucleotides outside the gene matches: 8.

The chain has TRBV9 and TRBJ1-2, with D unresolved. The germline gives CDR1 SGDLS, CDR2 YYNGEE. The CDR3 consists of 13 residues. The V end was cut by 3 bases, the J end by 2 bases, with 8 bases between. The CDR3, as DNA: TGTGCCAGCAGCGCCGCAGCCAACTATGGCTACACCTTC. It translates to CASSAAANYGYTF.

This chain connects TRBV7-9 to TRBJ2-1; D is unclear. The CDR3 is made up of 14 amino acids. CDR1 SEHNR and CDR2 FQNEAQ come from the germline V gene (reference sequence). Trimming removed 2 bases at V and 6 bases at J, with 11 bases between. This CDR3 is CASSLPYSGNEQFF. The CDR3, as DNA: TGTGCCAGCAGCTTACCATATTCGGGCAATGAGCAGTTCTTC.

The rearrangement links TRBV5-4 to TRBJ2-3, with TRBD2 identical over 7 bases. CDR1 is SGHNT, CDR2 YYREEE, per germline (reference sequence). The CDR3 totals 17 residues. The trim removed 0 bases at V and 2 bases at J, leaving 9 bases unmatched. The CDR3, as DNA: TGTGCCAGCAGCTTGGTCCAGCGGGACGCTTACACAGATACGCAGTATTTT. Protein: CASSLVQRDAYTDTQYF.

CDR3 sequence reads: CASSLGTLHKDTQYF. DNA of the CDR3: TGTGCCAGCTCCCTCGGGACTCTCCACAAAGATACGCAGTATTTT. The rearrangement joins TRBV18 to TRBJ2-3; tentative D call: TRBD2 (6 bases). Germline loops: CDR1 KGHSH, CDR2 LQKENI. The V end was cut by 6 bases, the J end by 5 bases, with 18 bases between. The CDR3 is 15 residues long.

In its sample, this clone was seen once. The chain carries TRBV9 and TRBJ2-1, with 9 bases matching TRBD2. Trimming removed 0 bases from V and 0 bases from J; junction bases left unmatched: 4. Per the germline V gene, CDR1 is SGDLS and CDR2 is YYNGEE. The CDR3 is 17 amino acids. CDR3 amino acids: CASSVDGAGGSYNEQFF. The DNA of the CDR3 is TGTGCCAGCAGCGTAGACGGAGCGGGAGGCTCCTACAATGAGCAGTTCTTC.

The J gene is TRBJ2-1, the V gene TRBV5-1, with unresolved D. Germline lookup yields CDR1 SGHRS and CDR2 YFSETQ. The CDR3 has 19 residues. Deletions cut 5 bases from V and 0 bases from J, with 24 bases between. CDR3 DNA: TGCGCCAGCAGTTTGCCCCCGTATGGATTACCTCTCTCCTACAATGAGCAGTTCTTC. It translates to CASSLPPYGLPLSYNEQFF.

The chain couples TRBV25-1 to TRBJ1-1; 7 bases are shared with TRBD1. Germline-derived CDR1 and CDR2 are MGHDK and SYGVNS. The CDR3 spans 16 residues. V trimming: 1 base; J trimming: 5 bases; junction bases outside the gene matches: 10. As DNA, the CDR3 is TGTGCCAGCAGTGAATCACAGAGGGGGCTGGGTACTGAAGCTTTCTTT. Amino acids: CASSESQRGLGTEAFF.

CDR3 nucleotide sequence: TGTGCCAGCAGCCGAATGTCCCTTAGCGGGAGCGCGGAGACCCAGTACTTC. Its translation is CASSRMSLSGSAETQYF. The chain uses TRBV28 and TRBJ2-5; 9 nucleotides match TRBD2. Trimming removed 6 bases from V and 5 bases from J; junction bases left unmatched: 16. The germline V gene encodes CDR1 MDHEN and CDR2 SYDVKM. The CDR3 sequence is 17 residues long.

The chain recombines TRBV19 with TRBJ2-7, with 7 bases lining up with TRBD2. This CDR3 is built from 14 residues. Unmatched junction bases numbered 6, after V lost 5 bases and J lost 2 bases. Germline-derived CDR1 and CDR2 are LNHDA and SQIVND (reference sequence). CDR3 coding DNA: TGTGCCAGTAGTTCTAGCGGATCACCCTACGAGCAGTACTTC. Translated, it gives CASSSSGSPYEQYF.

V usage is TRBV28 and J usage is TRBJ1-2, with 9 bases aligning to TRBD1. The CDR3 has 17 amino acids. Losses at the gene ends were 4 bases for V and 2 bases for J; bases not matched to a gene: 11. CDR1 and CDR2 from the germline V gene are MDHEN and SYDVKM. The CDR3 DNA sequence: TGTGCCAGCAGTTCCACCGGGGGGGGGACAGGGAACTATGGCTACACCTTC. Encoded protein: CASSSTGGGTGNYGYTF.

The gene calls are TRBV6-1 and TRBJ2-6; no definite D call. V was cut by 2 bases and J by 0 bases, with 8 bases left in between. The CDR3 is 16 residues long. CDR1 and CDR2 (germline): MNHNS, SASEGT. The CDR3, as DNA: TGTGCCAGCAGTGAAAACTACGCCTCTGGGGCCAACGTCCTGACTTTC. This encodes CASSENYASGANVLTF.

This clone has more than one count but fewer than ten. This sequence joins TRBV28 and TRBJ2-2; D unclear. CDR1 MDHEN and CDR2 SYDVKM come from the germline V gene. CDR3 size: 13 residues. V was trimmed by 3 bases and J by 5 bases, leaving 7 bases between them. In DNA, the CDR3 is TGTGCCAGCAGTTTGCTGGGGACCGGGGAGCTGTTTTTT. As protein: CASSLLGTGELFF.

This CDR3 is CASSFGAGETQYF. The CDR3 DNA reads as TGTGCCAGCAGCTTTGGGGCTGGCGAGACCCAGTACTTC. The chain joins TRBV7-2 to TRBJ2-5, with D perhaps matching TRBD1 (5 bases). The CDR3 covers 13 residues. V was clipped by 3 bases and J by 5 bases, with 10 bases between them. CDR1 SGHTA and CDR2 FQGNSA come from the germline V gene.

This chain connects TRBV7-3 to TRBJ2-5, with D possibly matching TRBD2 (7 bases). The CDR3 loop spans 15 amino acids. Germline V lookup: CDR1 SGHTA, CDR2 FQGTGA. V was cut by 5 bases and J by 5 bases, with 18 bases left in between. The CDR3 is CASSPGGGGGETQYF. Written as DNA, the CDR3 is TGTGCCAGCAGCCCTGGAGGGGGGGGTGGGGAGACCCAGTACTTC. Full variable domain (remainder filled in from reference TRBV7-3 and TRBJ2-5): GAGVSQTPSNKVTEKGKYVELRCDPISGHTALYWYRQSLGQGPEFLIYFQGTGAADDSGLPNDRFFAVRPEGSVSTLKIQRTERGDSAVYLCASSPGGGGGETQYFGPGTRLLVL.

The DNA of the CDR3 is TGTGCCAGCAGTGAGGGGGCGGGCACAGATACGCAGTATTTT. Translating gives CASSEGAGTDTQYF. J is TRBJ2-3 and V is TRBV27; TRBD1 matches 7 bases. This CDR3 spans 14 amino acids. Trimming removed 5 bases from V and 1 base from J; junction bases left unmatched: 3. CDR1 is MNHEY and CDR2 is SMNVEV in the germline V gene (reference sequence).

The chain couples TRBV4-1 to TRBJ1-1, with D uncertain. CDR3 length equals 13 residues. Germline V lookup: CDR1 MGHRA, CDR2 YSYEKL. V lost 3 bases and J 7 bases, leaving 12 bases between the germline ends. As DNA, the CDR3 is TGCGCCAGCAGCCACGACCTTCTGTTTGAAGCTTTCTTT. Its translation is CASSHDLLFEAFF.